This T cell receptor (beta chain) was sequenced in a study of OX40 agonist ivuxolimab in advanced cancers. The germline CDR1 and CDR2 sequences are SGDLS and YYNGEE. Trimming took 3 bases from V and 2 from J; bases not matched to a gene: 9. CDR3 length: 16 residues. The table came from immunoSEQ multiplex PCR; TCRdb's copy has only in-frame clones and leaves some out. The sample shows fewer than 70,000 clones, less than 85% of them seen only once. Material: CD4+ or CD8+ T cells sorted from blood, obtained in a trial of the OX40 agonist ivuxolimab. This rearrangement joins TRBV9 to TRBJ2-7, with 9 bases that match TRBD1. The sequence was obtained from an adult with an advanced solid tumor such as melanoma, head and neck, liver or kidney cancer. CDR3 DNA sequence: TGTGCCAGCAGCGCCAGGGGGACAGGGCCCACCTACGAGCAGTACTTC. Its translation is CASSARGTGPTYEQYF.